This T cell receptor (beta chain) stems from a study of shared clonotypes between healthy human individuals. Sorted-subset replicate PCR reactions were performed with about 200 ng DNA, corresponding to 30,000 or so T cell genomes. Authors' data handling: Filtering differed, since immunoSEQ gave only junction sequences and no quality scores. Sequencing was performed with immunoSEQ multiplex PCR; in TCRdb, only in-frame clones are kept and a portion is missing. V and J calls plus clone size are reproduced from that table; the DNA served to infer D and trimming. The sample contains millions of clones, approximately 95% of which appear only once. Study-level findings and limits: It was anticipated that sequencing depth would influence how many clonotypes donors shared. Non-shared clonotypes displayed generation probabilities falling below those of clonotypes present in all four donors.

Details on this clone: What it recognizes is unknown.

CDR3 length: 13 residues. Trimming removed 6 bases at V and 5 bases at J, with 14 bases between. CDR1 is LNHDA, CDR2 SQIVND, per germline (reference sequence). Sequencing was carried out using naive CD4+ T cells from PBMCs. Described subset: CD45RA+ positively selected. This receptor was identified in a man between 18 and 35 years old in good health. Some clones in this sample may be carry-over from other donors' samples. The J gene is TRBJ2-7, the V gene TRBV19; perhaps TRBD1 as D (6 bases). CDR3 DNA: TGTGCCAGTAGCTACAGGGTAAGGGACGAGCAGTACTTC. As protein: CASSYRVRDEQYF. Full variable domain (missing parts from reference TRBV19 and TRBJ2-7): DGGITQSPKYLFRKEGQNVTLSCEQNLNHDAMYWYRQDPGQGLRLIYYSQIVNDFQKGDIAEGYSVSREKKESFPLTVTSAQKNPTAFYLCASSYRVRDEQYFGPGTRLTVT.